The 12 T cell receptor beta chains given below trace back to one sample, sequenced in a study of cytomegalovirus exposure and HLA in healthy donors. PCR primers comprised 60 Vbeta and 13 Jbeta primers. Sequencing was performed with immunoSEQ multiplex PCR; in TCRdb, only in-frame clones are kept and a portion is missing. The data show 150,000 or so clones, around 76% seen once. The sequenced sample consisted of PBMCs. These receptor sequences come from a man in his forties in good health and CMV-seronegative.

The chain employs TRBV6-5 and TRBJ1-2; no clear D. The length of the CDR3 is 14 residues. Trimming shortened V by 2 bases and J by 2 bases, and 9 bases separated the two germline ends. The germline CDR1 and CDR2 sequences are MNHEY and SVGAGI. The CDR3 loop reads CASSYEQTNYGYTF. The CDR3 DNA is TGTGCCAGCAGTTACGAACAGACGAACTATGGCTACACCTTC.

The V call is TRBV25-1, the J call TRBJ2-7, with D unclear. The germline V gene encodes CDR1 MGHDK and CDR2 SYGVNS. The V end lost 5 bases, the J end lost 5 bases, and 7 bases lay between the germline ends. The CDR3 has 11 amino acids. The CDR3 region is CASSPRDEQYF. DNA for the CDR3: TGTGCCAGCAGTCCCCGGGACGAGCAGTACTTC.

This chain uses TRBV9 with TRBJ1-5, with a weak D call TRBD1 (6 bases). This CDR3 spans 14 amino acids. V was clipped by 0 bases and J by 7 bases, with 11 bases between them. CDR1 is SGDLS and CDR2 is YYNGEE in the germline V gene. CDR3 nucleotide sequence: TGTGCCAGCAGCGTAGACCCCAGGGGACAGCCCCAGCATTTT. Its protein product is CASSVDPRGQPQHF. Based on the CDR3 plus reference TRBV9 and TRBJ1-5, the full variable domain is DSGVTQTPKHLITATGQRVTLRCSPRSGDLSVYWYQQSLDQGLQFLIQYYNGEERAKGNILERFSAQQFPDLHSELNLSSLELGDSALYFCASSVDPRGQPQHFGDGTRLSIL.

The chain employs TRBV5-4 and TRBJ1-1; D possibly corresponds to TRBD1 (5 bases). The CDR3 spans 15 residues. Germline assignment: CDR1 SGHNT and CDR2 YYREEE (reference sequence). Trimming shortened V by 3 bases and J by 1 base, and 13 bases separated the two germline ends. The CDR3 DNA reads as TGTGCCAGCAGCTCTGGCGGCAGGGCGAACACTGAAGCTTTCTTT. It encodes CASSSGGRANTEAFF.

CDR3 loop: CSTYRQGCTF. The CDR3 nucleotides read TGTTCCACTTACCGACAGGGATGCACCTTC. The chain is built from TRBV7-9 and TRBJ1-2; the match to TRBD1 covers 7 bases. The CDR3 is 10 residues long. The V gene's germline CDR1 is SEHNR and CDR2 FQNEAQ (reference sequence).

V and J are TRBV10-1 and TRBJ1-1; 7 nucleotides align to TRBD1. The length of the CDR3 is 12 residues. CDR1 and CDR2 (germline): WNHNN, SYGVQD (reference sequence). After removal of 10 bases from V and 4 bases from J, the junction contained 6 bases not matched to a gene. CDR3 DNA: TGCGCCACCCAGACAGGGCCCACTGAAGCTTTCTTT. It specifies CATQTGPTEAFF.

The genes are TRBV19 and TRBJ1-2; 11 positions agree with TRBD1. Germline-derived CDR1 and CDR2 are LNHDA and SQIVND (reference sequence). CDR3 length: 16 amino acids. V trimming: 5 bases; J trimming: 4 bases; junction bases outside the gene matches: 9. The chain's CDR3 is CASSPQPGTGGYGYTF. The CDR3 DNA sequence: TGTGCCAGTAGTCCCCAGCCGGGGACAGGGGGCTATGGCTACACCTTC.

V and J are TRBV25-1 and TRBJ1-5, with a possible D match to TRBD1 (5 bases). Germline V gives CDR1 MGHDK, CDR2 SYGVNS. The V end lost 7 bases, the J end lost 9 bases, and 13 bases lay between the germline ends. This CDR3 contains 12 residues. In nucleotides, the CDR3 is TGTGCCAGCAAGCGCGGGGGGGGGCCCCAGCATTTT. This sequence encodes CASKRGGGPQHF. Filled out from reference TRBV25-1 and TRBJ1-5, the complete variable domain reads EADIYQTPRYLVIGTGKKITLECSQTMGHDKMYWYQQDPGMELHLIHYSYGVNSTEKGDLSSESTVSRIRTEHFPLTLESARPSHTSQYLCASKRGGGPQHFGDGTRLSIL.

The chain carries TRBV10-1 and TRBJ2-3; D possibly corresponds to TRBD2 (7 bases). Trimming took off 3 bases at V and 4 bases at J, with 8 bases between the two ends. The CDR3 runs to 13 residues. From germline, CDR1 is WNHNN and CDR2 SYGVQD (reference sequence). The chain's CDR3 is CASSEGGADTQYF. The CDR3 coding sequence is TGCGCCAGCAGTGAAGGGGGGGCAGATACGCAGTATTTT.

The chain is built from TRBV27 and TRBJ2-5, with D perhaps matching TRBD2 (6 bases). The J call is doubtful: the DNA matches TRBJ2-7 better. The germline gives CDR1 MNHEY, CDR2 SMNVEV (reference sequence). This CDR3 has 14 residues. CDR3 bases: TGTGCCAGCAGTTGGGCGGGGAGCTCCTACGAGCAGTACTTC. Its translation: CASSWAGSSYEQYF.

The chain uses TRBV29-1 and TRBJ2-4, with D tentatively TRBD1 (7 bases). The V end was cut by 5 bases, the J end by 0 bases, with 23 bases between. Germline V gene data show CDR1 as SQVTM and CDR2 as ANQGSEA. The CDR3 is made up of 18 amino acids. CDR3 residues: CSVLGGGGGFKAKNIQYF. The CDR3 DNA is TGCAGCGTTTTAGGGGGTGGAGGGGGCTTTAAAGCCAAAAACATTCAGTACTTC.

The gene calls are TRBV14 and TRBJ2-1; 11 nucleotides align to TRBD2. In germline, CDR1 is SGHDN, CDR2 FVKESK. The CDR3 totals 15 residues. Unmatched junction bases numbered 7, after V lost 1 base and J lost 11 bases. The CDR3 nucleotides are TGTGCCAGCAGCCAAGGGGGTAGCGGGGGGGGGAAGCAGTTCTTC. Protein sequence: CASSQGGSGGGKQFF. Full variable domain (rest looked up from reference TRBV14 and TRBJ2-1): EAGVTQFPSHSVIEKGQTVTLRCDPISGHDNLYWYRRVMGKEIKFLLHFVKESKQDESGMPNNRFLAERTGGTYSTLKVQPAELEDSGVYFCASSQGGSGGGKQFFGPGTRLTVL.